Below, 27 T cell receptor beta chains from the same sample are listed, as sequenced in a study of tissue T cells after allogeneic stem cell transplantation. Clones were sequenced by immunoSEQ multiplex PCR, and TCRdb holds only the in-frame ones, with some missing. Found here are thousands of clones, just under 80% of them singletons; the top ten hold about 14%. The sequenced sample was skin, obtained at autopsy. The source is a male patient over 55 with steroid-refractory graft-versus-host disease after an allogeneic stem cell transplant. Some T cells may possibly be graft donor cells.

The rearrangement uses TRBV29-1 and TRBJ1-2; weak D call: TRBD1 (6 bases). Germline V gene data show CDR1 as SQVTM and CDR2 as ANQGSEA. V was trimmed by 1 base and J by 4 bases, leaving 13 bases between them. This CDR3 has 14 residues. The CDR3 nucleotides read TGCAGCGTTGAAGCGGCCGGGACAACCTATGGCTACACCTTC. Amino acid sequence: CSVEAAGTTYGYTF.

The chain recombines TRBV7-2 with TRBJ2-5; D remains ambiguous. Trimming stripped 5 bases from V and 2 bases from J, with 15 bases between. The CDR3 is made up of 15 amino acids. In germline, CDR1 is SGHTA, CDR2 FQGNSA. The CDR3 nucleotides are TGTGCCAGCAGCCTACAACCGGGTTCTCAAGAGACCCAGTACTTC. It encodes CASSLQPGSQETQYF.

This clone was picked up a small number of times. The V and J genes are TRBV7-9 and TRBJ2-7; tentative D call: TRBD1 (5 bases). Germline V gene data show CDR1 as SEHNR and CDR2 as FQNEAQ (reference sequence). CDR3 length: 13 amino acids. V lost 10 bases to trimming and J lost 0 bases, with 13 bases between them. CDR3: CATRQISSYEQYF. The CDR3 region has the DNA TGTGCCACACGACAGATTAGCTCCTACGAGCAGTACTTC.

The V call is TRBV3-1 (or the pseudogene TRBV3-2), the J call TRBJ2-2; D perhaps matches TRBD2 (6 bases). The germline V and J ends were trimmed by 4 bases and 7 bases, with 19 bases remaining between them. This CDR3 has 16 residues. Per the germline V gene, CDR1 is LGHDT and CDR2 is YNNKEL (reference sequence). CDR3 DNA: TGTGCCAGCAGCCCCTTCAAGACTAGGTTGAGCGGGGAGCTGTTTTTT. Protein sequence: CASSPFKTRLSGELFF.

V usage is TRBV29-1 and J usage is TRBJ1-1, with a possible D match to TRBD1 (6 bases). The CDR3 runs to 12 residues. Germline lookup yields CDR1 SQVTM and CDR2 ANQGSEA. V lost 7 bases to trimming and J lost 1 base, with 10 bases between them. DNA of the CDR3: TGCAGCGGAATGACAGGGAACACTGAAGCTTTCTTT. Its protein product is CSGMTGNTEAFF.

The rearrangement uses TRBV30 and TRBJ1-2; D is perhaps TRBD1 (6 bases). Germline V gene sequence: CDR1 GTSNPN, CDR2 SVGIG (reference sequence). This CDR3 spans 13 amino acids. Trimming shortened V by 0 bases and J by 4 bases, and 9 bases separated the two germline ends. The CDR3 here is CAWSVTRGYGYTF. The CDR3 nucleotides read TGTGCCTGGAGTGTTACCAGGGGCTATGGCTACACCTTC.

The gene calls are TRBV10-3 and TRBJ1-2; a weak D match, TRBD1 (5 bases). In germline, CDR1 is ENHRY, CDR2 SYGVKD. Trimming pared 3 bases from V and 6 bases from J, leaving 14 bases between. The CDR3 has 14 amino acids. The CDR3 DNA reads as TGTGCCATCAGTGACCCAGGGAGGGAGAATGGCTACACCTTC. Protein sequence: CAISDPGRENGYTF.

By frequency in the sample, this clone is medium-sized. The V call is TRBV9, the J call TRBJ2-5, with D maybe TRBD2 (5 bases). Germline-derived CDR1 and CDR2 are SGDLS and YYNGEE. Trimming shortened V by 4 bases and J by 7 bases, and 14 bases separated the two germline ends. The CDR3 covers 13 residues. CDR3 bases: TGTGCCAGCAGCCCACTGGATCGGGGGACCCAGTACTTC. Its protein product is CASSPLDRGTQYF.

This sequence joins TRBV9 and TRBJ2-7, with a weak D call TRBD1 (6 bases). This CDR3 is built from 15 residues. V was shortened by 0 bases and J by 3 bases, with 13 bases between the two germline ends. Germline V gene lookup returns CDR1 SGDLS and CDR2 YYNGEE. In DNA, the CDR3 is TGTGCCAGCAGCGTAGGCCAGGGGCCCTACTACGAGCAGTACTTC. It translates to CASSVGQGPYYEQYF.

The chain carries TRBV29-1 and TRBJ1-1; tentative D call: TRBD1 (5 bases). The CDR3 has 10 amino acids. V lost 8 bases, J lost 5 bases, and 9 bases lay in between. Germline CDR1 SQVTM, CDR2 ANQGSEA. The CDR3 loop reads CSTWGTEAFF. The CDR3 DNA follows: TGCAGCACGTGGGGGACTGAAGCTTTCTTT.

The chain is built from TRBV11-2 and TRBJ2-1, with 9 positions matching TRBD1. The germline V gene has CDR1 SGHAT and CDR2 FQNNGV. V lost 5 bases and J lost 8; bases outside the gene matches: 13. There are 16 residues in the CDR3. Here the CDR3 reads CASSPRDRAIIDEQFF. The CDR3, as DNA: TGTGCCAGCAGCCCCCGGGACAGGGCAATAATCGATGAGCAGTTCTTC.

V and J are TRBV28 and TRBJ2-3; D possibly matches TRBD1 or TRBD2 (6 bases each). Germline CDR1 and CDR2: MDHEN and SYDVKM. This CDR3 region has 14 residues. The V end lost 6 bases, the J end lost 5 bases, and 15 bases lay between the germline ends. CDR3 in amino acids: CASSRWGAEDTQYF. The CDR3 DNA is TGTGCCAGCAGCCGGTGGGGGGCCGAAGATACGCAGTATTTT.

V is TRBV7-9 and J is TRBJ2-3, with 7 bases aligning to TRBD1. V dropped 5 bases and J dropped 0; count of bases not matched to a gene: 8. Per the germline V gene, CDR1 is SEHNR and CDR2 is FQNEAQ (reference sequence). The CDR3 totals 16 residues. The CDR3 DNA reads TGTGCCAGCAGCCCCCCACAGGGGTCTAGCACAGATACGCAGTATTTT. Translating it yields CASSPPQGSSTDTQYF.

CDR3 sequence reads: CASSFGINEQFF. CDR3 nucleotide sequence: TGTGCCAGCAGTTTCGGGATCAATGAGCAGTTCTTC. The gene calls are TRBV27 and TRBJ2-1; the D gene is possibly TRBD2 (5 bases). The CDR3 has 12 residues. Trimming took 3 bases from V and 6 from J, leaving 6 bases between them. The germline gives CDR1 MNHEY, CDR2 SMNVEV (reference sequence).

The V call is TRBV3-1 (or the pseudogene TRBV3-2), the J call TRBJ1-6; D unresolved. CDR3 length: 13 residues. Trimming removed 6 bases from V and 5 bases from J, with 8 bases in between. Germline-derived CDR1 and CDR2 are LGHDT and YNNKEL (reference sequence). The CDR3 DNA is TGTGCCAGCAGAGACATAGATAATTCACCCCTCCACTTT. Translated, it gives CASRDIDNSPLHF.

The chain uses TRBV5-1 and TRBJ2-1; 16 bases are a match to TRBD2. Germline values: CDR1 SGHRS, CDR2 YFSETQ. CDR3 length equals 17 residues. Trimming took 3 bases from V and 9 from J; bases not matched to a gene: 9. The DNA of the CDR3 is TGCGCCAGCAGCTCGTGGGGACTAGCGGGGGGGCCGGGTGAGCAGTTCTTC. Translating it yields CASSSWGLAGGPGEQFF.

This clone was counted once. The genes are TRBV28 and TRBJ2-1; a possible D gene is TRBD2 (5 bases). Germline CDR1 MDHEN, CDR2 SYDVKM. The CDR3 has 15 amino acids. V gave up 6 bases and J gave up 0 bases, with 12 bases separating them. CDR3 residues: CASSSRVSSYNEQFF. DNA of the CDR3: TGTGCCAGCAGCTCGAGGGTGAGCTCCTACAATGAGCAGTTCTTC.

V and J are TRBV23-1 and TRBJ2-3; 9 nucleotides line up with TRBD2. TRBV23-1 belongs to the ORF category, with a function that is uncertain. The CDR3 spans 18 residues. V was pared by 0 bases and J by 2 bases, with 9 bases of the junction left unmatched. CDR3 amino acids: CASSQSLAGGPTTDTQYF. CDR3 coding DNA: TGCGCCAGCAGTCAATCGTTGGCGGGGGGGCCTACCACAGATACGCAGTATTTT.

This clone has a single count. The chain links TRBV28 to TRBJ1-2; no definite D call. The V gene lost 3 bases and the J gene lost 1 base, with 9 bases spanning the gap. CDR1 and CDR2 (germline): MDHEN, SYDVKM. The length of the CDR3 is 14 residues. CDR3: CASSFSALNYGYTF. In DNA form, the CDR3 reads TGTGCCAGCAGTTTCTCGGCCCTTAACTATGGCTACACCTTC.

The chain has TRBV7-9 and TRBJ1-1; the D is unclear. Germline lookup yields CDR1 SEHNR and CDR2 FQNEAQ (reference sequence). The CDR3 contains 11 residues. CDR3 loop: CASVADTEAFF. The DNA for the CDR3 is TGTGCTTCAGTAGCTGACACTGAAGCTTTCTTT.

This clone came up a few times. The V and J genes are TRBV24-1 and TRBJ2-5; TRBD2 might be the D (6 bases). There are 13 residues in the CDR3. The germline gives CDR1 KGHDR, CDR2 SFDVKD. V was pared by 5 bases and J by 5 bases, with 11 bases between. This CDR3 reads CATSAPAGETQYF. The CDR3, as DNA: TGTGCCACCAGTGCCCCCGCGGGGGAGACCCAGTACTTC.

The CDR3 region has the DNA TGTGCCTGGAGTTTTTCAATGGGAGAGCAGTACTTC. It specifies CAWSFSMGEQYF. The V gene is TRBV30, the J gene TRBJ2-7; D unclear. Germline CDR1 is GTSNPN and CDR2 is SVGIG (reference sequence). CDR3 length: 12 amino acids. Between the trimmed V and J ends, which lost 2 bases and 7 bases, there was a span of 12 bases.

The chain employs TRBV6-5 and TRBJ1-1, with D perhaps matching TRBD1 (5 bases). The V end lost 5 bases, the J end lost 6 bases, and 16 bases lay between the germline ends. Germline V gene data show CDR1 as MNHEY and CDR2 as SVGAGI. The CDR3 runs to 14 residues. CDR3 nucleotides: TGTGCCAGCAGTCTCTCCGAGGGGATCCCTGAAGCTTTCTTT. It codes for CASSLSEGIPEAFF.

The chain employs TRBV28 and TRBJ1-4; possibly TRBD1 for D (6 bases). With 6 bases removed from V and 7 bases from J, the gap between germline ends came to 18 bases. The CDR3 spans 15 residues. The germline V gene encodes CDR1 MDHEN and CDR2 SYDVKM. CDR3 sequence (DNA): TGTGCCAGCAGACCCACAGGGTTTGGTTCTGAAAAACTGTTTTTT. It is translated as CASRPTGFGSEKLFF.

The V gene is TRBV12-3 or TRBV12-4, the J gene TRBJ2-1; no clear D gene. The CDR3 extends over 13 amino acids. V was cut by 5 bases and J by 6 bases, with 11 bases left in between. The CDR3, as DNA: TGTGCCAGCAGTATCGCCGAAGGCAATGAGCAGTTCTTC. Residues: CASSIAEGNEQFF.

The chain recombines TRBV12-3 or TRBV12-4 with TRBJ1-1, with TRBD1 matching over 7 bases. Losses at the gene ends were 6 bases for V and 4 bases for J; bases not matched to a gene: 5. The CDR3 length is 13 residues. This chain's CDR3 is CASSDRDPTEAFF. DNA for the CDR3: TGTGCCAGCAGCGACAGGGATCCCACTGAAGCTTTCTTT.

The chain is built from TRBV5-1 and TRBJ1-1, with no clear D. V was trimmed by 2 bases and J by 8 bases, leaving 13 bases between them. The CDR3 is 13 residues long. The germline CDR1 and CDR2 sequences are SGHRS and YFSETQ. The CDR3: CASSFDGIYEAFF. The DNA for the CDR3 is TGCGCCAGCAGCTTTGACGGGATTTACGAAGCTTTCTTT.